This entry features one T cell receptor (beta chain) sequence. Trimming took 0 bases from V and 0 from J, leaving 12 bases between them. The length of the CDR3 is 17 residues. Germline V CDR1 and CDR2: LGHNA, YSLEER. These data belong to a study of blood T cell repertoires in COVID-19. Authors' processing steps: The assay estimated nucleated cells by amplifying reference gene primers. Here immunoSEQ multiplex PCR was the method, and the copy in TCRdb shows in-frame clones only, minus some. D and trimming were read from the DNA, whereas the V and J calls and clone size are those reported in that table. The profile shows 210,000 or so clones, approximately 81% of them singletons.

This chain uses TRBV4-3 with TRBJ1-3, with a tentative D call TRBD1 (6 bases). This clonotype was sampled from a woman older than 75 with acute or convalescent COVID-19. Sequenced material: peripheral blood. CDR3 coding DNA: TGCGCCAGCAGCCAAGATCAGGGGACGGCCTCTGGAAACACCATATATTTT. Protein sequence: CASSQDQGTASGNTIYF.